The present T cell receptor beta chain was sequenced within a study of T cell responses to AZD1222 COVID-19 vaccine. Study as a whole: It was second doses at about 4 or about 12 weeks that were pooled.

The V gene end was trimmed by 2 bases and the J gene end by 4 bases; junction bases not matched to a gene: 4. The CDR3 consists of 15 residues. CDR1 is SGHAT, CDR2 FQNNGV, per germline. Clones were sequenced by immunoSEQ multiplex PCR, and TCRdb holds only the in-frame ones, with some missing. The sample has 130,000 or so clones; around 91% are singletons. A word on this clone: Its specificity is not known.

General study findings and limits: The donors showed a predominance of white British ancestry and of females, with possible underestimation of clonal diversity. Baseline seropositivity characterized only a handful of AZD1222 recipients. Across spike, vaccine-associated CD4 TCRs were found, dominant at 160-218 and 743-854.

The rearrangement uses TRBV11-2 and TRBJ2-2, with 7 bases identical to TRBD1. The sample was peripheral blood, taken on day 0 of AZD1222 vaccination. This TCR was sampled from an adult in good health. The CDR3 here is CASSLRDSSTGELFF. The CDR3 coding sequence is TGTGCCAGCAGCTTAAGGGACAGTTCCACCGGGGAGCTGTTTTTT.